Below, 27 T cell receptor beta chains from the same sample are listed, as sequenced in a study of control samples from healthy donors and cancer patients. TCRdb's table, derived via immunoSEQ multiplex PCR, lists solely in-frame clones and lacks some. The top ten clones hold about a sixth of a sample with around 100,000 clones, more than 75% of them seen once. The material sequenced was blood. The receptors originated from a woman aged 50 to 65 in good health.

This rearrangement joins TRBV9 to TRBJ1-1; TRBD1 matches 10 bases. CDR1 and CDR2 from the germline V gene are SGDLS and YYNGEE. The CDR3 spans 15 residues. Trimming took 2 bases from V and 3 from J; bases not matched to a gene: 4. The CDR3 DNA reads TGTGCCAGCAGCGTTTCCGGGACAGGGGACACTGAAGCTTTCTTT. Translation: CASSVSGTGDTEAFF. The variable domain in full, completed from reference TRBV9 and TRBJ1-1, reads DSGVTQTPKHLITATGQRVTLRCSPRSGDLSVYWYQQSLDQGLQFLIQYYNGEERAKGNILERFSAQQFPDLHSELNLSSLELGDSALYFCASSVSGTGDTEAFFGQGTRLTVV.

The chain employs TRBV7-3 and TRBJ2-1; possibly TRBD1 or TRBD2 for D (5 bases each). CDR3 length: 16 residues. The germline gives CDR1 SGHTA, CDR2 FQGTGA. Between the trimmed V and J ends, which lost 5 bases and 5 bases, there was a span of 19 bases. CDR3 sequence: CASSGGSSRKNNEQFF. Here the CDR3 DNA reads TGTGCCAGCAGCGGGGGATCTAGCAGGAAGAACAATGAGCAGTTCTTC.

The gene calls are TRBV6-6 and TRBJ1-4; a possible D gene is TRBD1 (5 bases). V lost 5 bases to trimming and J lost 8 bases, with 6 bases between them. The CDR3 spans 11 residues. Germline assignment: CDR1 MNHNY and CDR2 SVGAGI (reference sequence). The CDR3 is CASSRQEKLFF. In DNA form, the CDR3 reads TGTGCCAGCAGTCGACAGGAAAAACTGTTTTTT.

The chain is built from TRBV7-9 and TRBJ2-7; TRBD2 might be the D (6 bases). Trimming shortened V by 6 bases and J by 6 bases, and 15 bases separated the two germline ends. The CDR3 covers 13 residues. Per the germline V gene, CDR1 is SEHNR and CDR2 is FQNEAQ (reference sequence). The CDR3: CASRPYGGPEQYV. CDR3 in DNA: TGTGCCAGCAGGCCGTACGGGGGACCCGAGCAGTACGTC.

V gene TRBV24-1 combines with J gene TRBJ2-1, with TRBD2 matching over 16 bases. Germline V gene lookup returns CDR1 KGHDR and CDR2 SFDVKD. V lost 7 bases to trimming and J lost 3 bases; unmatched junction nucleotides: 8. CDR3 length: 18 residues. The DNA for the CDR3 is TGTGCCACCAGCCCCGGGACTAGCGGGGGGGCACGCTACAATGAGCAGTTCTTC. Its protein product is CATSPGTSGGARYNEQFF.

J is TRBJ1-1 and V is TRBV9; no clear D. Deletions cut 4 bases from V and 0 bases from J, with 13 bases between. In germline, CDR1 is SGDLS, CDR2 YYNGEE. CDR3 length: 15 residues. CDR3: CASSPQLGMNTEAFF. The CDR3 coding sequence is TGTGCCAGCAGCCCTCAGCTGGGGATGAACACTGAAGCTTTCTTT.

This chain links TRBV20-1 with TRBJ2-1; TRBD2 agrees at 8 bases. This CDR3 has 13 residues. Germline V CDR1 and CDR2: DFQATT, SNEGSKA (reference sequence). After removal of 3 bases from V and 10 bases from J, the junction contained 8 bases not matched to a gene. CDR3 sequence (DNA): TGCAGTGCTAGTAACGGACTAGCCGGGGAGCAGTTCTTC. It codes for CSASNGLAGEQFF.

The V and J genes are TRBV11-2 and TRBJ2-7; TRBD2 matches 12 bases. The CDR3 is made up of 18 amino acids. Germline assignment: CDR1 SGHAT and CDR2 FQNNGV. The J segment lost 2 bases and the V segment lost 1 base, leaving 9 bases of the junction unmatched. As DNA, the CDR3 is TGTGCCAGCAGCTTAGGATGGGGCACTAGCGGGGGGACCTACGAGCAGTACTTC. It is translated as CASSLGWGTSGGTYEQYF.

The CDR3 sequence: CASSSRRGNNSPLHF. CDR3 in DNA: TGTGCCAGCAGCAGCCGGCGGGGGAACAATTCACCCCTCCACTTT. V and J are TRBV7-2 and TRBJ1-6, with TRBD1 as a possible D gene (5 bases). This CDR3 has 15 residues. The V end lost 5 bases, the J end lost 7 bases, and 15 bases lay between the germline ends. Germline V lookup: CDR1 SGHTA, CDR2 FQGNSA. The full variable domain, with the rest looked up from reference TRBV7-2 and TRBJ1-6, is GAGVSQSPSNKVTEKGKDVELRCDPISGHTALYWYRQSLGQGLEFLIYFQGNSAPDKSGLPSDRFSAERTGGSVSTLTIQRTQQEDSAVYLCASSSRRGNNSPLHFGNGTRLTVT.

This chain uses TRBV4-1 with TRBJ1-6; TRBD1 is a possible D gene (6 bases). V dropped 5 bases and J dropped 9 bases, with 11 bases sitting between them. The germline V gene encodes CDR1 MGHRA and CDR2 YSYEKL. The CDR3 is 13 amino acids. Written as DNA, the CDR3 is TGCGCCAGCAGCTTAGACAGGATTTCACCCCTCCACTTT. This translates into CASSLDRISPLHF.

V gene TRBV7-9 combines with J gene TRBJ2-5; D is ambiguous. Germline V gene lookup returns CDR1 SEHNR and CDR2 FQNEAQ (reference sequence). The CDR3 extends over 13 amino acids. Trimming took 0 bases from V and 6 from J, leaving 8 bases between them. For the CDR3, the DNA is TGTGCCAGCAGCTTAGCTCTCGTTCAGACCCAGTACTTC. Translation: CASSLALVQTQYF.

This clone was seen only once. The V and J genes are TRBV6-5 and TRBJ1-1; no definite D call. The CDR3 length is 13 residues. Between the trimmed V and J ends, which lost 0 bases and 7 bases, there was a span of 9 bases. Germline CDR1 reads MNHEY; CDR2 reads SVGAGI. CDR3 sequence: CASSYSSEGEAFF. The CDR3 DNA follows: TGTGCCAGCAGTTACTCGTCCGAGGGTGAAGCTTTCTTT.

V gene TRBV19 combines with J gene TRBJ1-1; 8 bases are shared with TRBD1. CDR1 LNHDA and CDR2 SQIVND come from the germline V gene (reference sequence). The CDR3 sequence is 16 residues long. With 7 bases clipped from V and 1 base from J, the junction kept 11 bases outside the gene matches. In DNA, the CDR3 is TGTGCCAGTACCAGAACCGGGACAGGTCGGAACACTGAAGCTTTCTTT. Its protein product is CASTRTGTGRNTEAFF.

The CDR3 spells CAWSLGQHYGYTF. CDR3 nucleotide sequence: TGTGCCTGGAGCCTAGGACAGCATTATGGCTACACCTTC. The rearrangement links TRBV30 to TRBJ1-2, with a weak D call TRBD1 (6 bases). Trimming removed 3 bases from V and 5 bases from J, with 13 bases in between. In germline, CDR1 is GTSNPN, CDR2 SVGIG (reference sequence). The CDR3 has 13 amino acids.

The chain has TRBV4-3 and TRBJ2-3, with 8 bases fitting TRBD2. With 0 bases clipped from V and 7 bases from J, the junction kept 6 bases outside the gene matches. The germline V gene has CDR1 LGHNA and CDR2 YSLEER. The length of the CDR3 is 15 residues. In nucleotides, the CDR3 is TGCGCCAGCAGCCAAGATAGACTAGCGTTGAATACGCAGTATTTT. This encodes CASSQDRLALNTQYF.

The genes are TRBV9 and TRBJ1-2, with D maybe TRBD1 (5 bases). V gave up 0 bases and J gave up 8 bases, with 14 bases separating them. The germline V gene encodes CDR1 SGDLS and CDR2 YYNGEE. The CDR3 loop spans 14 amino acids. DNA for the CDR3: TGTGCCAGCAGCGTAGGTAAAGGGGCAGTAGGCTACACCTTC. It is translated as CASSVGKGAVGYTF.

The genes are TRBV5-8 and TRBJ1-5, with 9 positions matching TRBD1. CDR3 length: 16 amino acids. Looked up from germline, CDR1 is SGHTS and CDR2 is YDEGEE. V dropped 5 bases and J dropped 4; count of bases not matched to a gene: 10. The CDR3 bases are TGTGCCAGCAGTTGGGACGGGACAGGGTATAATCAGCCCCAGCATTTT. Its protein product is CASSWDGTGYNQPQHF.

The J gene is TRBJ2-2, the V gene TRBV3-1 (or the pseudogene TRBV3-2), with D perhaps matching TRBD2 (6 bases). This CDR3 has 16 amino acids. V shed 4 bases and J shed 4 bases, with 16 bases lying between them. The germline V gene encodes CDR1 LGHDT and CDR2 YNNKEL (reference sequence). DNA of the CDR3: TGTGCCAGCAGCCCAACTAGCTTATCGGGCACCGGGGAGCTGTTTTTT. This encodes CASSPTSLSGTGELFF.

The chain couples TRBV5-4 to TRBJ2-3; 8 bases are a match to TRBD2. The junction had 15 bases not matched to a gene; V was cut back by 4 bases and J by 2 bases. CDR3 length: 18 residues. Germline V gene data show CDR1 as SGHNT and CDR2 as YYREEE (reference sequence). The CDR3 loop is CASSREGGRVAVTDTQYF. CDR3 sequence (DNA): TGTGCCAGCAGCCGGGAGGGCGGAAGGGTAGCGGTCACAGATACGCAGTATTTT.

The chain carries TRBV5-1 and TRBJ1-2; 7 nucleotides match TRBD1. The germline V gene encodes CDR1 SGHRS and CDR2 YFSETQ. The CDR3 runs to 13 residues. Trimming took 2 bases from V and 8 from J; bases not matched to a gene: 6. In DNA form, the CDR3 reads TGCGCCAGCAGCTTAGGACAGGAGGGAGGCTACACCTTC. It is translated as CASSLGQEGGYTF.

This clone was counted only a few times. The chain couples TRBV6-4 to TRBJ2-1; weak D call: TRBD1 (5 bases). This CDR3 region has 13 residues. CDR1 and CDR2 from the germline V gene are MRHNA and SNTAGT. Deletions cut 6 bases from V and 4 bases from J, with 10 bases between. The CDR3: CASSAGIYNEQFF. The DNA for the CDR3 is TGTGCCAGCAGCGCAGGGATTTACAATGAGCAGTTCTTC.

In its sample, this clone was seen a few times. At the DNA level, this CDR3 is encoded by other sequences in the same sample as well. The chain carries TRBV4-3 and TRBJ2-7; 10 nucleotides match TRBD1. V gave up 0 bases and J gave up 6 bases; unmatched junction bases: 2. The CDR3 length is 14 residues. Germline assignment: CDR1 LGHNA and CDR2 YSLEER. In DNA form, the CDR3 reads TGCGCCAGCAGCCAAGATCGGACAGGGGGCGAGCAGTACGTC. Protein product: CASSQDRTGGEQYV.

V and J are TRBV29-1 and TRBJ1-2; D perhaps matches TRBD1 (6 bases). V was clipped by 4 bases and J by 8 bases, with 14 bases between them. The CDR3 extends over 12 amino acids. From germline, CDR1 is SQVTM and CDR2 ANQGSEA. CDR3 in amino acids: CSVAGSGGGYTF. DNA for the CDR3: TGCAGCGTTGCAGGATCTGGGGGCGGCTACACCTTC.

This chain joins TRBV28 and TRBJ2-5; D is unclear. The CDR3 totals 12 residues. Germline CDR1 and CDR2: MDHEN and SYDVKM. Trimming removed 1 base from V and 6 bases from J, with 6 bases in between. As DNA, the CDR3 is TGTGCCAGCAGTTTATCGCGGAAGACCCAGTACTTC. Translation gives CASSLSRKTQYF. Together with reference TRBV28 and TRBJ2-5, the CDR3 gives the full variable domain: DVKVTQSSRYLVKRTGEKVFLECVQDMDHENMFWYRQDPGLGLRLIYFSYDVKMKEKGDIPEGYSVSREKKERFSLILESASTNQTSMYLCASSLSRKTQYFGPGTRLLVL.

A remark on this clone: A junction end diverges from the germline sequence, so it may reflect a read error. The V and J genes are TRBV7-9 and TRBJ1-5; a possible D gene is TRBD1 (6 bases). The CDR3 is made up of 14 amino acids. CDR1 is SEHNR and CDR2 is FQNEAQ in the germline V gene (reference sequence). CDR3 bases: TGTGCCAGCAGCTCCCAGGACAGAAATCCGCCCCAGCATTTT. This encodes CASSSQDRNPPQHF.

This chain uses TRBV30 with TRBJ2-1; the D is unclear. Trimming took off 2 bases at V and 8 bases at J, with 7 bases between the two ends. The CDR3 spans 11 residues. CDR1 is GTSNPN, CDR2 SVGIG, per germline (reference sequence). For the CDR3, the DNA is TGTGCCTGGAGTAGAGGCGATGAGCAGTTCTTC. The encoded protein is CAWSRGDEQFF. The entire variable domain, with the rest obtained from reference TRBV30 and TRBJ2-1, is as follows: SQTIHQWPATLVQPVGSPLSLECTVEGTSNPNLYWYRQAAGRGLQLLFYSVGIGQISSEVPQNLSASRPQDRQFILSSKKLLLSDSGFYLCAWSRGDEQFFGPGTRLTVL.

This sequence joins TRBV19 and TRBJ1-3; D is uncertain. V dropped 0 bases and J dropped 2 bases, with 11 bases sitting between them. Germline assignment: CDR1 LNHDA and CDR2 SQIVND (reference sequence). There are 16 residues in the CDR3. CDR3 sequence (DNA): TGTGCCAGTAGTATAGAAACGGGAACGGCTGGAAACACCATATATTTT. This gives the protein CASSIETGTAGNTIYF.